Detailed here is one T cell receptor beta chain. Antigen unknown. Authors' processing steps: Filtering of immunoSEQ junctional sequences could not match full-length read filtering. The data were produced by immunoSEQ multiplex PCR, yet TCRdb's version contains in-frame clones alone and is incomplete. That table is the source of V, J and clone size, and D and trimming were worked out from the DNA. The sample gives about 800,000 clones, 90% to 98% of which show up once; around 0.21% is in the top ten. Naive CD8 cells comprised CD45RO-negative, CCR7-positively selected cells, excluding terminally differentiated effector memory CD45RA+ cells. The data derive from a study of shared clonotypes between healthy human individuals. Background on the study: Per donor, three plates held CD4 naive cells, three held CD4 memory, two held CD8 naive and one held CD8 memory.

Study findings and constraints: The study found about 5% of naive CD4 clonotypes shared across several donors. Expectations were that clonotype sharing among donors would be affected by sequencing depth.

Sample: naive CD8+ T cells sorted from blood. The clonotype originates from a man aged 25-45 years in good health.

This CDR3 is CASSSPGTGYEQYF. The CDR3 DNA reads TGTGCCAGCAGCTCTCCCGGGACAGGGTACGAGCAGTACTTC. The chain couples TRBV7-9 to TRBJ2-7, with 9 positions matching TRBD1. CDR1 and CDR2 (germline): SEHNR, FQNEAQ (reference sequence). J lost 4 bases, V lost 4 bases, and 5 bases had no gene match. The CDR3 sequence is 14 residues long.